This TCR beta chain came from a study of shared clonotypes between healthy human individuals. The germline V gene has CDR1 SGHNT and CDR2 YYREEE (reference sequence). The CDR3 has 14 amino acids. V was pared by 4 bases and J by 9 bases, with 17 bases between. Sequencing was performed with immunoSEQ multiplex PCR; in TCRdb, only in-frame clones are kept and a portion is missing. The sample shows approximately 710,000 clones, about 90% of them seen only once. The sample was memory CD8+ T cells from PBMCs. Sample subset: CD45RO+ cells pooled with CCR7-negative TemRA cells. This TCR derives from a man aged 18 to 30 in good health. Some clones in this sample may be carry-over from other donors' samples. V usage is TRBV5-4 and J usage is TRBJ2-1; no firm D call. CDR3 residues: CASSPRTPAPEQFF. The DNA for the CDR3 is TGTGCCAGCAGCCCCCGGACCCCGGCACCTGAGCAGTTCTTC.